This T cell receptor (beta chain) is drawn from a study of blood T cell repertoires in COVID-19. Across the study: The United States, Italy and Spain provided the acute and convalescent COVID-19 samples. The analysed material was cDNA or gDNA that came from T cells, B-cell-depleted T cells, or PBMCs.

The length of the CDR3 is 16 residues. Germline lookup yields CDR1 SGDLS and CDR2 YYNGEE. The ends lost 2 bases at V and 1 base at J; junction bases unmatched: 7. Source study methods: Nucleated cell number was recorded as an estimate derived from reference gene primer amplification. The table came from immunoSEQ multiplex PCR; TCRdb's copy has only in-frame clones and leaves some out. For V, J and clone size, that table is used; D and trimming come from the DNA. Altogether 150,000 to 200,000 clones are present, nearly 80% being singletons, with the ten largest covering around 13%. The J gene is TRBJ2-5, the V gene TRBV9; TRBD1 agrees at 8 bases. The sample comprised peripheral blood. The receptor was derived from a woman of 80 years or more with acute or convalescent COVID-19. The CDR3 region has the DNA TGTGCCAGCAGCGTTCAACAGGGGACAGGCCAAGAGACCCAGTACTTC. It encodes CASSVQQGTGQETQYF.